Reported below is one T cell receptor (beta chain). Antigen specificity is unknown. Together with thyroid ultrasound, orbital computed tomography, serum thyroxine and TRAb, clinical symptoms were used for diagnoses. The data were obtained in a study of T cells in Graves' hyperthyroidism and ophthalmopathy. Study overall: The blood sample was taken at first diagnosis, before treatment began.

The TCR beta CDR3 regions underwent amplification using RNA transcripts as the source. The HTBI primer set drove a first-round RT-PCR of the TCR CDR3. TCRdb itself ran the multiplex PCR reads through MiXCR, one entry per CDR3 protein. Of a few hundred thousand distinct CDR3 sequences listed, approximately 17% are singletons. Findings and caveats of the study: The model anticipated ophthalmopathy a median about six months pre-onset.

Deletions cut 3 bases from V and 6 bases from J, with 9 bases between. The germline CDR1 and CDR2 sequences are MNHEY and SMNVEV (reference sequence). The CDR3 has 12 amino acids. The material sequenced was blood. The chain couples TRBV27 to TRBJ2-7, with TRBD1 as a possible D gene (6 bases). The receptor was isolated from a woman between 55 and 75 years old with Graves' ophthalmopathy. The CDR3 bases are TGTGCCAGCAGTTTCCAGGGGCGCGAGCAGTACTTC. Its protein product is CASSFQGREQYF.